This note documents a single T cell receptor (beta chain) sequence. The antigen is not known. This record comes from a study of beta chain features in type 1 diabetes. The study's findings and limits: For Type 1 diabetes patients, all four CD4+ subsets carried TCRB CDR3s that were moderately but significantly shorter. Naive, central memory and Treg TCRB repertoires appeared more alike in patients than in healthy donors. Among type 1 diabetes patients, VDJ junctions had fewer insertions and more deletions.

The V end lost 8 bases, the J end lost 2 bases, and 16 bases lay between the germline ends. Germline lookup yields CDR1 LNHDA and CDR2 SQIVND (reference sequence). The CDR3 totals 15 residues. A CD45RO/CCR7/CD25/CD127/CD95/CD27 panel sorted naive, central memory, regulatory and stem cell-like memory CD4+ cells. Without exception, sorted populations had purity beyond 95%. The entirety of the isolated RNA underwent reverse transcription, so expressed TCRB transcripts were sequenced. Assay: immunoSEQ multiplex PCR; the TCRdb copy retains only in-frame clones and omits some. Counted here are 500,000 to 800,000 clones, under 15% occurring once; the ten biggest clones make up around 0.12%.

The source is a man aged 25 to 45 with type 1 diabetes. The chain couples TRBV19 to TRBJ1-5; the D gene is possibly TRBD1 (6 bases). Specimen: naive CD4+ T cells from blood. The CDR3 bases are TGTGCCAGTCGTCGACAGGCGGGAGGCAATCAGCCCCAGCATTTT. This encodes CASRRQAGGNQPQHF.